Listed here are 27 T cell receptor beta chains from one sample, sequenced in a study of T cells after yellow fever vaccination. TCRdb redid the calling of the 5' RACE reads with MiXCR, one entry per CDR3 protein. The sample consists of around 340,000 distinct CDR3 sequences, roughly an eighth of them appearing once. The sequences come from CD4+ T cells sorted from PBMCs, collected 15 days after the yellow fever booster vaccination. These receptors were taken from a man aged 18 to 29 who received the YFV17D yellow fever vaccine.

V and J are TRBV6-2 or TRBV6-3 and TRBJ1-2, with D unresolved. This CDR3 comprises 12 residues. The ends were cut back, 9 bases at V and 1 base at J, with 9 bases in the middle. Germline CDR1 and CDR2: MNHEY and SVGEGT. CDR3 DNA sequence: TGTGCCAGTCGTACCAGTAACTATGGCTACACCTTC. It codes for CASRTSNYGYTF.

The chain carries TRBV5-1 and TRBJ2-7; no definite D call. The CDR3 totals 13 residues. Germline CDR1 SGHRS, CDR2 YFSETQ. The ends were cut back, 4 bases at V and 7 bases at J, with 15 bases in the middle. The CDR3 sequence is CASSAGTVGEQYF. In nucleotides, the CDR3 is TGCGCCAGCAGCGCTGGAACCGTGGGAGAGCAGTACTTC.

This rearrangement joins TRBV6-1 to TRBJ2-7; TRBD1 matches 9 bases. The CDR3 extends over 14 amino acids. V lost 6 bases to trimming and J lost 4 bases; unmatched junction nucleotides: 7. In germline, CDR1 is MNHNS, CDR2 SASEGT. The CDR3 DNA sequence: TGTGCCAGCAGCGACGGACAGGGGTGGTACGAGCAGTACTTC. Translation gives CASSDGQGWYEQYF.

This clonotype turned up a few times. The chain joins TRBV5-6 to TRBJ2-3; tentatively, D is TRBD2 (6 bases). Looked up from germline, CDR1 is SGHDT and CDR2 is YYEEEE. Trimming removed 2 bases at V and 2 bases at J, with 15 bases between. This CDR3 has 16 amino acids. The CDR3 nucleotides are TGTGCCAGCAGCTTCCGCACGGGGGTCCTCACAGATACGCAGTATTTT. Encoded protein: CASSFRTGVLTDTQYF.

The chain combines TRBV3-1 with TRBJ2-2; no definite D call. Looked up from germline, CDR1 is LGHDT and CDR2 is YNNKEL (reference sequence). The V gene lost 7 bases and the J gene lost 6 bases, with 6 bases spanning the gap. The CDR3 loop spans 11 amino acids. CDR3 sequence (DNA): TGTGCCAGCACTTACGCCGGGGAGCTGTTTTTT. It is translated as CASTYAGELFF.

The V gene is TRBV10-3, the J gene TRBJ1-2; a weak D match, TRBD1 (6 bases). The V end lost 10 bases, the J end lost 0 bases, and 12 bases lay between the germline ends. Germline V lookup: CDR1 ENHRY, CDR2 SYGVKD. The CDR3 runs to 13 residues. The CDR3 DNA reads as TGTGCCAGAAGTCAGGGGCCTAACTATGGCTACACCTTC. Protein sequence: CARSQGPNYGYTF.

This clonotype was seen a few times. This chain joins TRBV5-1 and TRBJ1-6; 11 nucleotides agree with TRBD1. From germline, CDR1 is SGHRS and CDR2 YFSETQ. Unmatched junction bases numbered 2, after V lost 3 bases and J lost 0 bases. The CDR3 sequence is 17 residues long. CDR3 protein: CASSSGTGGSYNSPLHF. CDR3 coding DNA: TGCGCCAGCAGCTCCGGGACAGGGGGCTCCTATAATTCACCCCTCCACTTT.

The chain couples TRBV7-2 to TRBJ2-1; TRBD1 aligns across 9 bases. V dropped 8 bases and J dropped 7; count of bases not matched to a gene: 15. There are 16 residues in the CDR3. Germline V lookup: CDR1 SGHTA, CDR2 FQGNSA. The CDR3 region is CASRLSPGQGANEQFF. DNA of the CDR3: TGTGCCAGCCGCCTCTCTCCGGGACAGGGAGCAAATGAGCAGTTCTTC.

This sequence joins TRBV5-5 and TRBJ1-2; weak D call: TRBD1 (5 bases). V was trimmed by 0 bases and J by 6 bases, leaving 15 bases between them. Germline V CDR1 and CDR2: SGHKS, YYEKEE (reference sequence). The CDR3 runs 15 residues. CDR3 nucleotide sequence: TGTGCCAGCAGCTTGGTCCCAGGGAACCCAAATGGCTACACCTTC. Amino acid sequence: CASSLVPGNPNGYTF. Based on the CDR3 plus reference TRBV5-5 and TRBJ1-2, the full variable domain is DAGVTQSPTHLIKTRGQQVTLRCSPISGHKSVSWYQQVLGQGPQFIFQYYEKEERGRGNFPDRFSARQFPNYSSELNVNALLLGDSALYLCASSLVPGNPNGYTFGSGTRLTVV.

In its sample, this clonotype was seen many times. The chain joins TRBV19 to TRBJ2-1; D ambiguous. Trimming shortened V by 8 bases and J by 0 bases, and 11 bases separated the two germline ends. Germline CDR1 reads LNHDA; CDR2 reads SQIVND (reference sequence). The CDR3 is 14 amino acids. In nucleotides, the CDR3 is TGTGCCAGTGCATGGGGTCGCTCCTACAATGAGCAGTTCTTC. Translating it yields CASAWGRSYNEQFF.

The chain uses TRBV11-2 and TRBJ2-7; possible D gene TRBD2, 7 bases. Trimming cost V 2 bases and J 2 bases, with 16 bases left between them. The germline gives CDR1 SGHAT, CDR2 FQNNGV. CDR3 length equals 16 residues. This CDR3 reads CASSLTIGRGAYEQYV. The CDR3 bases are TGTGCCAGCAGCTTAACGATAGGGAGGGGGGCCTACGAGCAGTACGTC.

This clonotype was observed at least ten times. V is TRBV7-9 and J is TRBJ2-1, with 8 bases matching TRBD2. V shed 6 bases, J shed 9 bases, and the junction held 4 bases outside the gene matches. The CDR3 totals 12 residues. Germline loops: CDR1 SEHNR, CDR2 FQNEAQ (reference sequence). The CDR3 DNA reads as TGTGCCAGCAGTCTTACTAGCGGTGAGCAGTTCTTC. The encoded protein is CASSLTSGEQFF.

This clonotype was observed a few times. Relative to the germline gene, one junction end is altered; a read error may explain this. The chain is built from TRBV7-9 and TRBJ1-2; D gene uncertain. CDR3 length equals 12 residues. CDR1 and CDR2 (germline): SEHNR, FQNEAQ (reference sequence). Written as DNA, the CDR3 is TGTGCCAGCAGCTTAGAGGACGGCGTGCTGATCTTC. This sequence encodes CASSLEDGVLIF.

The rearrangement joins TRBV6-2 or TRBV6-3 to TRBJ2-5; D tentatively fits TRBD1 or TRBD2 (5 bases each). Germline assignment: CDR1 MNHEY and CDR2 SVGEGT. The CDR3 is made up of 16 amino acids. Deletions cut 6 bases from V and 1 base from J, with 18 bases between. The CDR3 bases are TGTGCCAGCAGCCAAACCCCCGGGGCGACCCAAGAGACCCAGTACTTC. The encoded protein is CASSQTPGATQETQYF.

The chain couples TRBV12-3 or TRBV12-4 to TRBJ2-5, with a tentative D call TRBD2 (5 bases). The ends were cut back, 3 bases at V and 5 bases at J, with 10 bases in the middle. The length of the CDR3 is 13 residues. CDR3 in amino acids: CASSFEGLETQYF. The CDR3 DNA sequence: TGTGCCAGCAGTTTTGAGGGCTTGGAGACCCAGTACTTC.

The genes are TRBV5-1 and TRBJ2-5; perhaps D is TRBD1 or TRBD2 (6 bases each). Germline V gene sequence: CDR1 SGHRS, CDR2 YFSETQ. This CDR3 has 14 residues. V lost 7 bases and J lost 5, with 18 bases in between. CDR3 in amino acids: CASASPGAQETQYF. DNA for the CDR3: TGCGCCAGCGCTTCTCCGGGGGCGCAGGAGACCCAGTACTTC.

This clonotype came up a few times. The J gene is TRBJ2-1, the V gene TRBV29-1; D remains unclear. The CDR3 sequence is 15 residues long. Trimming shortened V by 4 bases and J by 0 bases, and 13 bases separated the two germline ends. Germline V gives CDR1 SQVTM, CDR2 ANQGSEA. The CDR3 region has the DNA TGCAGCGTTGGAGGACCGCAGAGCTCCTACAATGAGCAGTTCTTC. This gives the protein CSVGGPQSSYNEQFF.

This clonotype was counted between two and nine times. The CDR3 nucleotides read TGCGCCAGCAGCCAAGATATCAGCGTGAGGGGCCGGAATCCCCTCCACTTT. Its translation is CASSQDISVRGRNPLHF. The V and J genes are TRBV4-1 and TRBJ1-6, with D maybe TRBD1 (5 bases). V lost 0 bases, J lost 13 bases, and 22 bases lay in between. Per germline, CDR1 MGHRA and CDR2 YSYEKL. This CDR3 region has 17 residues.

This chain links TRBV6-1 with TRBJ1-5, with TRBD1 identical over 8 bases. Trimming took 5 bases from V and 6 from J; bases not matched to a gene: 6. This CDR3 comprises 14 residues. CDR1 is MNHNS and CDR2 is SASEGT in the germline V gene. The CDR3 DNA sequence: TGTGCCAGCAGTTCCGGACAGGGTAGTCAGCCCCAGCATTTT. Residues: CASSSGQGSQPQHF.

In this sample, this clonotype turned up a few times. The J gene is TRBJ1-5, the V gene TRBV12-3 or TRBV12-4; 7 nucleotides match TRBD1. The CDR3 has 13 residues. Germline trimming cut 6 bases from V and 10 bases from J; bases unmatched to any gene: 9. The DNA of the CDR3 is TGTGCCAGCAGCCGACAGGGAATCAGTCCCCAGCATTTT. Amino acid sequence: CASSRQGISPQHF.

CDR3 sequence: CASSPRGGLAKNIQYF. The CDR3 DNA sequence: TGTGCCAGCAGTCCCCGTGGGGGGTTAGCCAAAAACATTCAGTACTTC. The V gene is TRBV27, the J gene TRBJ2-4, with a tentative D call TRBD2 (6 bases). V was clipped by 5 bases and J by 0 bases, with 14 bases between them. Germline CDR1 and CDR2: MNHEY and SMNVEV (reference sequence). The CDR3 runs to 16 residues.

This clonotype was counted many times. The rearrangement joins TRBV4-2 to TRBJ2-3; 8 nucleotides agree with TRBD2. The germline V gene encodes CDR1 LGHNA and CDR2 YNFKEQ. The trim removed 0 bases at V and 4 bases at J, leaving 9 bases unmatched. The CDR3 extends over 17 amino acids. The CDR3 loop reads CASSQDYGGGWADTQYF. The CDR3 DNA reads as TGTGCCAGCAGCCAAGATTACGGCGGGGGGTGGGCAGATACGCAGTATTTT.

This clonotype was observed a few times. The chain links TRBV7-9 to TRBJ2-5; TRBD2 matches 7 bases. V lost 4 bases, J lost 4 bases, and 9 bases stayed unmatched. Germline V gene lookup returns CDR1 SEHNR and CDR2 FQNEAQ (reference sequence). There are 15 residues in the CDR3. In DNA form, the CDR3 reads TGTGCCAGCAGCTCCGCGGGGGTGGCTAGAGAGACCCAGTACTTC. It codes for CASSSAGVARETQYF.

Only a few counts were recorded for this clonotype. The CDR3 spells CASSFAGLFTDTQYF. CDR3 nucleotide sequence: TGTGCCAGCAGCTTCGCAGGACTTTTTACAGATACGCAGTATTTT. This chain joins TRBV7-2 and TRBJ2-3; a possible D gene is TRBD2 (5 bases). The CDR3 extends over 15 amino acids. V was trimmed by 3 bases and J by 3 bases, leaving 13 bases between them. Germline V gene lookup returns CDR1 SGHTA and CDR2 FQGNSA.

This clonotype was counted only a few times. The J gene is TRBJ2-1, the V gene TRBV7-3; 7 bases are a match to TRBD2. CDR1 and CDR2 (germline): SGHTA, FQGTGA. V was clipped by 4 bases and J by 5 bases; unmatched bases: 11. The CDR3 totals 16 residues. The DNA for the CDR3 is TGTGCCAGCAGCTCCACTTCGGGGGGAGGCCACAATGAGCAGTTCTTC. Translated: CASSSTSGGGHNEQFF.

This clonotype was observed many times. V usage is TRBV12-3 or TRBV12-4 and J usage is TRBJ2-5; D not certain. V was cut by 3 bases and J by 3 bases, with 11 bases left in between. The CDR3 runs to 14 residues. The CDR3 protein is CASSLGTVEETQYF. In nucleotides, the CDR3 is TGTGCCAGCAGTTTGGGAACAGTTGAAGAGACCCAGTACTTC.

There are a few counts of this clonotype. The chain joins TRBV20-1 to TRBJ2-2; tentative D call: TRBD1 (6 bases). The length of the CDR3 is 13 residues. V was trimmed by 6 bases and J by 4 bases, leaving 12 bases between them. Germline V lookup: CDR1 DFQATT, CDR2 SNEGSKA (reference sequence). This chain's CDR3 is CSAPLQGTGELFF. In nucleotides, the CDR3 is TGCAGTGCCCCCTTACAGGGCACCGGGGAGCTGTTTTTT.